A single sample is the source of the 14 T cell receptor beta chains below, sequenced in a study of T cells after posttransplantation cyclophosphamide. Produced via immunoSEQ multiplex PCR; TCRdb's table is partial and in-frame only. The data hold tens of thousands of clones, with approximately 98% observed a single time. Cells defined as naive were viable CD3+CD4+ or CD3+CD8+ and CCR7+CD45RA+CD45RO-CD95-CD27+CD28+. Sequencing used naive CD4+ T cells sorted from PBMCs. All receptors derive from a man aged 50-60 years in good health, CMV-negative, and a related stem cell transplant donor.

The chain links TRBV6-4 to TRBJ2-2, with 9 bases lining up with TRBD1. CDR1 MRHNA and CDR2 SNTAGT come from the germline V gene. The V segment lost 6 bases and the J segment 1 base; nucleotides outside the gene matches: 6. CDR3 size: 16 residues. CDR3 sequence: CASREQGAENTGELFF. DNA of the CDR3: TGTGCCAGCAGAGAACAGGGGGCTGAGAACACCGGGGAGCTGTTTTTT.

The CDR3 DNA reads TGTGCCAGCAGCCCGGACACCTTGAACACTGAAGCTTTCTTT. The encoded protein is CASSPDTLNTEAFF. The chain has TRBV7-9 and TRBJ1-1, with D possibly being TRBD1 (5 bases). Per the germline V gene, CDR1 is SEHNR and CDR2 is FQNEAQ (reference sequence). This CDR3 comprises 14 residues. Trimming removed 5 bases from V and 0 bases from J, with 10 bases in between.

The chain uses TRBV5-1 and TRBJ2-7; 7 bases map to TRBD2. J gave up 1 base and V 4 bases, and 8 bases lay outside the gene matches. The length of the CDR3 is 15 residues. The V gene's germline CDR1 is SGHRS and CDR2 YFSETQ. CDR3 residues: CASSPLTSASYEQYF. In nucleotides, the CDR3 is TGCGCCAGCAGCCCCCTAACTAGCGCGTCCTACGAGCAGTACTTC.

V gene TRBV27 combines with J gene TRBJ2-5, with TRBD2 identical over 9 bases. The germline V gene encodes CDR1 MNHEY and CDR2 SMNVEV (reference sequence). The CDR3 loop spans 15 amino acids. V lost 3 bases and J lost 3; bases outside the gene matches: 5. Here the CDR3 reads CASSFRASGEETQYF. CDR3 DNA: TGTGCCAGCAGTTTCAGGGCTAGCGGGGAAGAGACCCAGTACTTC.

The CDR3 coding sequence is TGTGCCAGTATTCCGACCGGGACAGGGGAGGGCTATGGCTACACCTTC. Protein product: CASIPTGTGEGYGYTF. The rearrangement uses TRBV19 and TRBJ1-2, with 10 positions matching TRBD1. Germline V CDR1 and CDR2: LNHDA, SQIVND (reference sequence). The CDR3 runs 16 residues. Trimming took 7 bases from V and 4 from J; bases not matched to a gene: 12.

The chain couples TRBV5-1 to TRBJ2-2, with 7 nucleotides matching TRBD2. This CDR3 is 16 amino acids long. The V segment lost 2 bases and the J segment 4 bases; nucleotides outside the gene matches: 8. Looked up from germline, CDR1 is SGHRS and CDR2 is YFSETQ. For the CDR3, the DNA is TGCGCCAGCAGCTTACTAGCGCCTACCTCCACCGGGGAGCTGTTTTTT. Its protein is CASSLLAPTSTGELFF.

The genes are TRBV10-3 and TRBJ2-5; D not resolved. The CDR3 is 13 residues long. V lost 4 bases and J 5 bases, leaving 11 bases between the germline ends. Germline V gives CDR1 ENHRY, CDR2 SYGVKD. CDR3 sequence reads: CAISVLLEETQYF. DNA for the CDR3: TGTGCCATCAGTGTCCTGCTGGAGGAGACCCAGTACTTC.

This chain joins TRBV18 and TRBJ1-1, with TRBD1 matching over 7 bases. Germline trimming cut 3 bases from V and 8 bases from J; bases unmatched to any gene: 3. This CDR3 has 12 residues. Germline CDR1 is KGHSH and CDR2 is LQKENI. CDR3 coding DNA: TGTGCCAGCTCACCTCTGACAGGGGAAGCTTTCTTT. It codes for CASSPLTGEAFF.

The V gene is TRBV9, the J gene TRBJ2-7; D might be TRBD1 (5 bases). The CDR3 loop spans 14 amino acids. V lost 0 bases and J 0 bases, leaving 7 bases between the germline ends. Germline values: CDR1 SGDLS, CDR2 YYNGEE. CDR3 nucleotide sequence: TGTGCCAGCAGCGTAGGACAGTTCTCCTACGAGCAGTACTTC. It specifies CASSVGQFSYEQYF.

The gene calls are TRBV7-2 and TRBJ2-7; 11 bases align to TRBD1. V gave up 1 base and J gave up 2 bases; unmatched junction bases: 4. Germline values: CDR1 SGHTA, CDR2 FQGNSA. This CDR3 has 16 amino acids. This chain's CDR3 is CASSLEGGQGAYEQYF. As DNA, the CDR3 is TGTGCCAGCAGCTTAGAAGGGGGACAGGGGGCCTACGAGCAGTACTTC.

This sequence joins TRBV27 and TRBJ1-2; D is unresolved. CDR1 and CDR2 (germline): MNHEY, SMNVEV (reference sequence). Trimming left V 6 bases short and J 8 bases short, with 10 bases between. The CDR3 runs to 11 residues. CDR3 residues: CASRRRRGYTF. CDR3 sequence (DNA): TGTGCCAGCAGGAGGAGGCGAGGCTACACCTTC.

This rearrangement joins TRBV2 to TRBJ1-2; 10 nucleotides align to TRBD1. Losses at the gene ends were 0 bases for V and 11 bases for J; bases not matched to a gene: 9. Germline CDR1 is SNHLY and CDR2 is FYNNEI. This CDR3 comprises 15 residues. DNA of the CDR3: TGTGCCAGCAGTGAAGCGCGGGGGACAGGGGCGGTTTACACCTTC. This translates into CASSEARGTGAVYTF.

In DNA, the CDR3 is TGTGCCAGCAGCTTAGACGGCTCCTACAATGAGCAGTTCTTC. Protein sequence: CASSLDGSYNEQFF. This chain links TRBV7-7 with TRBJ2-1; D not certain. Germline V lookup: CDR1 SSHAT, CDR2 FNYEAQ (reference sequence). There are 14 residues in the CDR3. Trimming removed 1 base at V and 0 bases at J, with 4 bases between. The full variable domain, in which reference TRBV7-7 and TRBJ2-1 provide the parts outside the CDR3, is GAGVSQSPRYKVTKRGQDVTLRCDPISSHATLYWYQQALGQGPEFLTYFNYEAQPDKSGLPSDRFSAERPEGSISTLTIQRTEQRDSAMYRCASSLDGSYNEQFFGPGTRLTVL.

The CDR3 protein is CASSPRMSGQPQHF. CDR3 nucleotides: TGTGCCAGCAGCCCACGTATGTCCGGTCAGCCCCAGCATTTT. The gene calls are TRBV5-5 and TRBJ1-5; D is unclear. The V and J ends lost 4 bases and 6 bases respectively, with 14 bases between them. Germline V lookup: CDR1 SGHKS, CDR2 YYEKEE (reference sequence). CDR3 size: 14 residues. The full variable domain, in which reference TRBV5-5 and TRBJ1-5 provide the parts outside the CDR3, is DAGVTQSPTHLIKTRGQQVTLRCSPISGHKSVSWYQQVLGQGPQFIFQYYEKEERGRGNFPDRFSARQFPNYSSELNVNALLLGDSALYLCASSPRMSGQPQHFGDGTRLSIL.